These T cell receptor beta chains were read from a single sample in a study of Ad26.COV2.S vaccination and SARS-CoV-2 variants. Data came from immunoSEQ multiplex PCR; TCRdb stores just in-frame clones and leaves some out. Found here are 300,000 to 400,000 clones, under 95% of them singletons; the top ten hold about 3.9%. The specimen was peripheral blood, collected after recovery from COVID-19. Receptors were obtained from a human donor who had recovered from COVID-19. Both conserved end residues are part of each CDR3. A D gene is named only where the DNA matches it firmly. Only some rows state a clone size, as once, few, many or a class for expanded clones.

D gene	V gene	clone size	J gene	CDR3 DNA	CDR3 protein
NA	TRBV5-1	NA	TRBJ2-7	TGCGCCAGCACCATAACCGGATCAGGGGTTGGCGAGCAGTACTTC	CASTITGSGVGEQYF
NA	TRBV10-3	NA	TRBJ1-2	TGTGCCATCAGTGAGGGGAGGGTCCTCGGCTACACCTTC	CAISEGRVLGYTF
TRBD1	TRBV6-5	NA	TRBJ1-5	TGTGCCAGTCGGGACAGTGGGGAGGCCCAGCATTTT	CASRDSGEAQHF
TRBD1	TRBV27	NA	TRBJ1-2	TGTGCCAGCAGTTTAGGTCCGGACAGGACCTATGGCTACACCTTC	CASSLGPDRTYGYTF
NA	TRBV2	NA	TRBJ2-7	TGTGCCAGCAACAGGGCGTTCAACGAGCAGTACTTC	CASNRAFNEQYF
NA	TRBV6-2/TRBV6-3	NA	TRBJ2-1	TGTGCCAGCAGTTTCTACAATGAGCAGTTCTTC	CASSFYNEQFF
NA	TRBV3-1/TRBV3-2	NA	TRBJ2-7	TGTGCCAGCAGCCTTCGACAGGAGGGGGGGCAGTACTTC	CASSLRQEGGQYF
NA	TRBV5-1	NA	TRBJ2-2	TGCGCCAGCAGCGACACCGGGGAGCTGTTTTTT	CASSDTGELFF
NA	TRBV6-5	NA	TRBJ1-2	TGTGCCAGCAGCCGAGGGGAAAACTATGGCTACACCTTC	CASSRGENYGYTF
NA	TRBV5-1	once	TRBJ1-3	TGCGCCAGCAGCTTGGAAAGCAGTTCCTCTGGAAACACCATATATTTT	CASSLESSSSGNTIYF
TRBD1	TRBV7-3	once	TRBJ2-3	TGTGCCAGCAGCTTTGGACAGGCGTTTGAAAATACGCAGTATTTT	CASSFGQAFENTQYF
TRBD1	TRBV28	NA	TRBJ2-5	TGTGCCAGCACCTTCCGGGACAGGGGGCTGTCTGAGACCCAGTACTTC	CASTFRDRGLSETQYF
NA	TRBV27	NA	TRBJ2-5	TGTGCCAGCAGAATCACTGGTGGGGAGACCCAGTACTTC	CASRITGGETQYF
NA	TRBV6-2/TRBV6-3	NA	TRBJ1-2	TGTGCCAGCAGCCGAAACTTGGCTAACTATGGCTACACCTTC	CASSRNLANYGYTF
NA	TRBV5-6	NA	TRBJ1-2	TGTGCCAGCAGGACAGGCCCGACTAACTATGGCTACACCTTC	CASRTGPTNYGYTF
TRBD1	TRBV27	NA	TRBJ1-2	TGTGCCAGCAGTCCCGGGACAGGGGGTCAAAACTATGGCTACACCTTC	CASSPGTGGQNYGYTF
NA	TRBV5-6	NA	TRBJ2-5	TGTGCCAGCAGCTTGGGAACGAGAAAAGAGACCCAGTACTTC	CASSLGTRKETQYF
TRBD1	TRBV2	NA	TRBJ1-2	TGTGCCAGCAGCCATCCGGACAGGGAGGTTAATGGCTACACCTTC	CASSHPDREVNGYTF
NA	TRBV20-1	NA	TRBJ1-6	TGCAGTGCTAGTTTGGAAGGTTCCTATAATTCACCCCTCCACTTT	CSASLEGSYNSPLHF
TRBD1	TRBV6-1	NA	TRBJ1-5	TGTGCCAGCAGTGATCAACAGGGGGCCTGGTATAGCAATCAGCCCCAGCATTTT	CASSDQQGAWYSNQPQHF
NA	TRBV3-1/TRBV3-2	NA	TRBJ2-3	TGTGCCAGCGCCAGGGGGGGGTCCTTAGATACGCAGTATTTT	CASARGGSLDTQYF
TRBD1	TRBV6-6	NA	TRBJ2-7	TGTGCCAGCAGTGTGGGACAGGAGACCTACGAGCAGTACTTC	CASSVGQETYEQYF
NA	TRBV12-3/TRBV12-4	NA	TRBJ1-2	TGTGCCAGCAGCTCGACAGGACACTATGGCTACACCTTC	CASSSTGHYGYTF
NA	TRBV19	NA	TRBJ1-2	TGTGCCAGTAGTATAGTAGGGTATGGCTACACCTTC	CASSIVGYGYTF
NA	TRBV4-1	NA	TRBJ2-5	TGCGCCAGCAGCCAAGATTGGGGTATCCAAGAGACCCAGTACTTC	CASSQDWGIQETQYF
NA	TRBV9	NA	TRBJ2-1	TGTGCCAGCAGTACAGGGACCCCCAAGGAGCAGTTCTTC	CASSTGTPKEQFF
NA	TRBV5-5	NA	TRBJ2-3	TGTGCCAGCAGCTTGGTCGGCAAAGGAGCAGATACGCAGTATTTT	CASSLVGKGADTQYF
NA	TRBV6-6	NA	TRBJ1-4	TGTGCCAGCAGTTACTCCAGACTTAATGAAAAACTGTTTTTT	CASSYSRLNEKLFF
TRBD1	TRBV6-5	NA	TRBJ1-2	TGTGCCAGCAGCTTTGGACAGGGAGATGGCTACACCTTC	CASSFGQGDGYTF
NA	TRBV27	NA	TRBJ2-7	TGTGCCAGCAGTTTATTGGGACGTACCTACGAGCAGTACTTC	CASSLLGRTYEQYF
TRBD1	TRBV9	NA	TRBJ1-2	TGTGCCAGCAGCGTAGATTGGGACAGGGCCAATTACTATGGCTACACCTTC	CASSVDWDRANYYGYTF
TRBD1	TRBV19	NA	TRBJ1-1	TGTGCCAGTAGTCCCCGACAGGGGATGAACACTGAAGCTTTCTTT	CASSPRQGMNTEAFF
NA	TRBV6-5	NA	TRBJ1-1	TGTGCCAGCGGCCAGGGGCGTTACACTGAAGCTTTCTTT	CASGQGRYTEAFF
NA	TRBV6-6	NA	TRBJ1-5	TGTGCCAGCAGTTCAGGGGTAGGCGGGCAGCCCCAGCATTTT	CASSSGVGGQPQHF
TRBD1	TRBV4-3	NA	TRBJ1-3	TGCGCCAGCAGCCTTGGGTCGGGACAGGGGGCTGGAAACACCATATATTTT	CASSLGSGQGAGNTIYF
NA	TRBV19	NA	TRBJ1-1	TGTGCCAGTAGCAGTATGAACACTGAAGCTTTCTTT	CASSSMNTEAFF
NA	TRBV5-4	NA	TRBJ2-5	TGTGCCAGCAGCTTGAAAATCGGGGAGACCCAGTACTTC	CASSLKIGETQYF
NA	TRBV27	NA	TRBJ2-3	TGTGCCAGCAGTCCCCGTGGCAGACTAACAGATACGCAGTATTTT	CASSPRGRLTDTQYF
NA	TRBV5-6	NA	TRBJ1-6	TGTGCCAGCAGTTTGAGGACGAGTTCACCCCTCCACTTT	CASSLRTSSPLHF
NA	TRBV7-2	once	TRBJ2-1	TGTGCCAGCAGCTGGGACGACAGAGCCTACAATGAGCAGTTCTTC	CASSWDDRAYNEQFF
NA	TRBV2	NA	TRBJ1-2	TGTGCCAGCAGCGAGGACCGCGGTGGGTATGGCTACACCTTC	CASSEDRGGYGYTF
NA	TRBV10-1	NA	TRBJ2-6	TGCGCCAGCAGTGGCGGTGGAACTGGGGCCAACGTCCTGACTTTC	CASSGGGTGANVLTF
NA	TRBV5-1	few	TRBJ2-1	TGCGCCAGCGGGGACTACAATGAGCAGTTCTTC	CASGDYNEQFF
NA	TRBV5-1	NA	TRBJ1-3	TGCGCCAGCAGCGCCTATTCAGGGTCTGGAAACACCATATATTTT	CASSAYSGSGNTIYF
NA	TRBV7-2	NA	TRBJ2-3	TGTGCCAGCAGCTTGGGAGCTGGCACAGATACGCAGTATTTT	CASSLGAGTDTQYF
TRBD2	TRBV9	NA	TRBJ2-7	TGTGCCAGCAGCTCCCTGGGGGGGGACTACGAGCAGTACTTC	CASSSLGGDYEQYF
TRBD1	TRBV12-5	NA	TRBJ2-1	TGTGCTAGTGGCCCGGACAGGCGGAATGAGCAGTTCTTC	CASGPDRRNEQFF
NA	TRBV5-1	once	TRBJ1-3	TGCGCCAGCAGCTGGGACCCTGGAAACACCATATATTTT	CASSWDPGNTIYF
TRBD2	TRBV6-5	NA	TRBJ2-1	TGTGCCAGCAGACCCACTAGCGGGGTCTACAATGAGCAGTTCTTC	CASRPTSGVYNEQFF
TRBD1	TRBV2	NA	TRBJ1-1	TGTGCCAGCAGGGGACAGGGAGGCACTGAAGCTTTCTTT	CASRGQGGTEAFF
NA	TRBV4-1	NA	TRBJ2-7	TGCGCCAGCAGCCAAGGGTGGACCTCCTACGAGCAGTACTTC	CASSQGWTSYEQYF
TRBD1	TRBV5-1	NA	TRBJ1-4	TGCGCCAGCAGCTTGGAGACAGGGCCAGGGGAAAAACTGTTTTTT	CASSLETGPGEKLFF
NA	TRBV15	NA	TRBJ1-5	TGTGCCACCAGCAGAGGGGAGGGTTCGAGCAATCAGCCCCAGCATTTT	CATSRGEGSSNQPQHF
NA	TRBV10-3	NA	TRBJ2-5	TGTGCCATCAGTTCGCAAGAGACCCAGTACTTC	CAISSQETQYF
NA	TRBV2	NA	TRBJ1-2	TGTGCCAGCAGGCTCAGGGAAAACTATGGCTACACCTTC	CASRLRENYGYTF